The 15 T cell receptor beta chains below come from one sample, sequenced in a study of T cell changes during pregnancy in multiple sclerosis (dated by TCRdb to between 2018 and 2020). The library was prepared using the immunoSEQ multiplex PCR assay. In TCRdb, the immuneACCESS table is reduced to in-frame sequences with V and J assigned. These tables do not hold every clone; where another copy was compared, an unresolved V gene accounts for under half, and the others remain unexplained. This sample holds tens of thousands of clones; 70% to 90% were observed only once. About 0.7% of the sample belongs to the ten largest clones. Sequencing used CD4+ T cells from peripheral blood mononuclear cells, obtained in the first trimester of pregnancy. The source of these receptors is a female donor in good health, enrolled as a control in a pregnancy study.

The chain joins TRBV9 to TRBJ2-7; tentatively, D is TRBD1 (5 bases). This CDR3 contains 15 residues. The V end was cut by 0 bases, the J end by 4 bases, with 14 bases between. The germline V gene encodes CDR1 SGDLS and CDR2 YYNGEE. CDR3 residues: CASSVEGRAEYEQYF. As DNA, the CDR3 is TGTGCCAGCAGCGTAGAGGGCAGGGCGGAATACGAGCAGTACTTC.

The V and J genes are TRBV6-4 and TRBJ2-3, with D possibly being TRBD1 (6 bases). Germline assignment: CDR1 MRHNA and CDR2 SNTAGT. The CDR3 is 13 amino acids. Trimming took off 2 bases at V and 3 bases at J, with 6 bases between the two ends. The CDR3 region is CASSDRGTDTQYF. The CDR3 DNA is TGTGCCAGCAGTGACAGGGGGACAGATACGCAGTATTTT.

V usage is TRBV4-3 and J usage is TRBJ1-4, with 7 bases matching TRBD1. The CDR3 extends over 18 amino acids. V lost 1 base, J lost 1 base, and 9 bases stayed unmatched. Looked up from germline, CDR1 is LGHNA and CDR2 is YSLEER. The CDR3, as DNA: TGCGCCAGCAGCCAAGTCTTCGACAGGGTCGGAACTAATGAAAAACTGTTTTTT. It translates to CASSQVFDRVGTNEKLFF.

This clone has a handful of counts. V usage is TRBV21-1 and J usage is TRBJ2-5; TRBD1, as called in the table, went unchecked against the DNA. TRBV21-1 is an annotated pseudogene. The CDR3 consists of 11 residues. The CDR3 loop reads CASGRKETQYF. CDR3 nucleotides: TGTGCCAGCGGGCGAAAGGAGACCCAGTACTTC.

This CDR3 reads CASSEIPGYQETQYF. The DNA of the CDR3 is TGTGCCAGCAGTGAAATTCCGGGATACCAAGAGACCCAGTACTTC. The chain recombines TRBV2 with TRBJ2-5, with D possibly TRBD2 on 5 matching bases. CDR1 SNHLY and CDR2 FYNNEI come from the germline V gene. Trimming took off 2 bases at V and 0 bases at J, with 10 bases between the two ends. CDR3 size: 15 residues.

The V call is TRBV29-1, the J call TRBJ1-2; D unresolved. The CDR3 has 12 residues. Trimming left V 3 bases short and J 5 bases short, with 10 bases between. Germline loops: CDR1 SQVTM, CDR2 ANQGSEA. The CDR3 here is CSVDYSGYGYTF. CDR3 coding DNA: TGCAGCGTTGATTACTCGGGTTATGGCTACACCTTC.

V is TRBV5-6 and J is TRBJ2-1, with 11 bases fitting TRBD2. Losses at the gene ends were 6 bases for V and 8 bases for J; bases not matched to a gene: 13. In germline, CDR1 is SGHDT, CDR2 YYEEEE. The length of the CDR3 is 16 residues. CDR3 in amino acids: CASTQMTSGVVDEQFF. The CDR3 nucleotides read TGTGCCAGCACCCAGATGACTAGCGGGGTAGTTGATGAGCAGTTCTTC.

The rearrangement links TRBV14 to TRBJ1-1; D is unresolved. The ends were cut back, 0 bases at V and 3 bases at J, with 8 bases in the middle. Germline V gene data show CDR1 as SGHDN and CDR2 as FVKESK. The CDR3 is 14 amino acids. As DNA, the CDR3 is TGTGCCAGCAGCCAAGAAACTCGCTACACTGAAGCTTTCTTT. It codes for CASSQETRYTEAFF.

The V call is TRBV7-2, the J call TRBJ2-4; 7 bases are shared with TRBD1. The V segment lost 5 bases and the J segment 2 bases; nucleotides outside the gene matches: 12. This CDR3 is 17 amino acids long. The V gene's germline CDR1 is SGHTA and CDR2 FQGNSA. The CDR3 protein is CASSPSTGRGPKNIQYF. CDR3 in DNA: TGTGCCAGCAGCCCCTCGACAGGGCGCGGACCCAAAAACATTCAGTACTTC.

The rearrangement links TRBV30 to TRBJ2-1; TRBD2 matches at 8 bases. The CDR3 covers 13 residues. J was trimmed by 9 bases and V by 3 bases; bases with no gene match: 7. Germline V CDR1 and CDR2: GTSNPN, SVGIG (reference sequence). The chain's CDR3 is CAWRSPGGVEQFF. The CDR3 nucleotides are TGTGCCTGGAGGTCTCCCGGGGGGGTTGAGCAGTTCTTC. Supplemented by reference TRBV30 and TRBJ2-1, the full variable domain reads SQTIHQWPATLVQPVGSPLSLECTVEGTSNPNLYWYRQAAGRGLQLLFYSVGIGQISSEVPQNLSASRPQDRQFILSSKKLLLSDSGFYLCAWRSPGGVEQFFGPGTRLTVL.

The chain is built from TRBV5-1 and TRBJ1-2; possibly TRBD1 for D (6 bases). The CDR3 extends over 14 amino acids. Deletions cut 4 bases from V and 2 bases from J, with 12 bases between. Germline V gene data show CDR1 as SGHRS and CDR2 as YFSETQ. The CDR3 DNA follows: TGCGCCAGCAGCAACACAGGGCGAAACTATGGCTACACCTTC. Amino acid sequence: CASSNTGRNYGYTF.

The chain couples TRBV30 to TRBJ1-2; maybe TRBD1 (5 bases). V lost 2 bases, J lost 7 bases, and 14 bases lay in between. CDR1 is GTSNPN, CDR2 SVGIG, per germline (reference sequence). This CDR3 region has 13 residues. The CDR3 is CAWSPGEESGYTF. In nucleotides, the CDR3 is TGTGCCTGGAGTCCGGGGGAAGAGAGTGGCTACACCTTC.

The V and J genes are TRBV6-5 and TRBJ1-2, with 9 bases lining up with TRBD1. The germline V gene has CDR1 MNHEY and CDR2 SVGAGI. The ends lost 6 bases at V and 7 bases at J; junction bases unmatched: 6. The CDR3 runs to 13 residues. CDR3 loop: CASRRGTGLGYTF. The CDR3 DNA reads as TGTGCCAGCAGGCGCGGGACAGGGCTTGGCTACACCTTC.

The chain combines TRBV30 with TRBJ2-7; 8 nucleotides match TRBD1. The CDR3 has 14 residues. Losses at the gene ends were 3 bases for V and 6 bases for J; bases not matched to a gene: 10. Germline V gene sequence: CDR1 GTSNPN, CDR2 SVGIG (reference sequence). The CDR3 bases are TGTGCCTGGAGGGGGGCCGGGACAGGAGGCGAGCAGTACTTC. Its protein product is CAWRGAGTGGEQYF.

DNA for the CDR3: TGCGCCAGCAGCCAAGATGGCGTTCCGGGTTCGGAAAAACTGTTTTTT. Protein sequence: CASSQDGVPGSEKLFF. The chain couples TRBV4-3 to TRBJ1-4; no reliable D call. The CDR3 contains 16 residues. The V gene's germline CDR1 is LGHNA and CDR2 YSLEER. The germline V and J ends were trimmed by 0 bases and 8 bases, with 16 bases remaining between them.